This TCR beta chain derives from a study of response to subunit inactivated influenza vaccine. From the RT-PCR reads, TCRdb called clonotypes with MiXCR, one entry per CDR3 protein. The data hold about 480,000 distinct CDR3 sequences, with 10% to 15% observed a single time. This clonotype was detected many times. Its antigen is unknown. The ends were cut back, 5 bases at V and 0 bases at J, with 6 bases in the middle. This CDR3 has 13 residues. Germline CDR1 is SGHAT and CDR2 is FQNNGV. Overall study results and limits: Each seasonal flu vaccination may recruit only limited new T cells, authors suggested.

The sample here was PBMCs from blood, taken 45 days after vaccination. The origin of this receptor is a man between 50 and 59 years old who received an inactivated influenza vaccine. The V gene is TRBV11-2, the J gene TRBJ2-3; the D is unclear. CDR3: CASSTPSTDTQYF. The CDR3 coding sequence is TGTGCCAGCAGCACACCTAGCACAGATACGCAGTATTTT.